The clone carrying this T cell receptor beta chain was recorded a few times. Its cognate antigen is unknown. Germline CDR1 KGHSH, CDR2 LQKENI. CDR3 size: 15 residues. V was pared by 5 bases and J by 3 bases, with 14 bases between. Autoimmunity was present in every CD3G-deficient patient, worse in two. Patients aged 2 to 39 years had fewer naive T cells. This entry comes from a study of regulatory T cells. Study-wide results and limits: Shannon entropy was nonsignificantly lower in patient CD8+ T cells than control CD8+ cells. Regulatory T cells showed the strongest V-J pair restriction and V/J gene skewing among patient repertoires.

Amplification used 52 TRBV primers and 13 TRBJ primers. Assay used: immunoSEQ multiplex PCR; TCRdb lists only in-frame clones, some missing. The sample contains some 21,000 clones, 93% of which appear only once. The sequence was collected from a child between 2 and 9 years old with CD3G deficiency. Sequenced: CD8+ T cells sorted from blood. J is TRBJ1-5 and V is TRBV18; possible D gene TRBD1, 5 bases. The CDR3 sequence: CASSFGLGPNQPQHF. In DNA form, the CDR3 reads TGTGCCAGCTCATTTGGGTTGGGACCCAATCAGCCCCAGCATTTT.